A single sample is the source of the 14 T cell receptor beta chains below, sequenced in a study of blood T cells in healthy people across ages. A second 7 to 11 cycle PCR used barcoded and J-beta primers. MiXCR was run by TCRdb on the 5' RACE reads, yielding one entry per CDR3 protein. The table includes around 1,500,000 distinct CDR3 sequences, 28% detected once. The sequencing input was blood. These receptors originate from a woman in her 30s in good health.

V is TRBV5-6 and J is TRBJ2-3; no clear D gene. Germline V gives CDR1 SGHDT, CDR2 YYEEEE. The V and J ends lost 0 bases and 7 bases respectively, with 12 bases between them. The CDR3 has 14 residues. The CDR3: CASSLEVSPYTQYF. CDR3 nucleotide sequence: TGTGCCAGCAGCTTGGAAGTCTCTCCCTATACGCAGTATTTT.

This clonotype has just a few counts. The CDR3, as DNA: TGTGCCAGCAGCTTGGACCCCCGGGAAGCGGGAAACGAGCAGTACTTC. It is translated as CASSLDPREAGNEQYF. This chain uses TRBV5-4 with TRBJ2-7, with 7 nucleotides matching TRBD2. Germline CDR1 reads SGHNT; CDR2 reads YYREEE (reference sequence). The CDR3 runs 16 residues. J lost 5 bases, V lost 0 bases, and 11 bases had no gene match. Combining the CDR3 with reference TRBV5-4 and TRBJ2-7 gives the whole variable domain ETGVTQSPTHLIKTRGQQVTLRCSSQSGHNTVSWYQQALGQGPQFIFQYYREEENGRGNFPPRFSGLQFPNYSSELNVNALELDDSALYLCASSLDPREAGNEQYFGPGTRLTVT.

This clonotype was seen a few times. The chain combines TRBV2 with TRBJ2-7; TRBD1 matches at 8 bases. This CDR3 has 15 residues. J was trimmed by 4 bases and V by 6 bases; bases with no gene match: 11. Germline V CDR1 and CDR2: SNHLY, FYNNEI. The CDR3 coding sequence is TGTGCCAGCAGCGGATTAGGACAGGGCCCTTACGAGCAGTACTTC. It specifies CASSGLGQGPYEQYF.

Of note for this clonotype: A read error may explain this, as a much larger clone is one base away. This rearrangement joins TRBV20-1 to TRBJ2-3; D remains ambiguous. V shed 5 bases and J shed 12 bases, with 15 bases lying between them. CDR3 length equals 11 residues. Germline CDR1 DFQATT, CDR2 SNEGSKA (reference sequence). The CDR3 region is CSAALYLPQYF. DNA of the CDR3: TGCAGTGCTGCGCTCTACTTGCCCCAGTATTTT.

This clonotype came up a few times. V gene TRBV21-1 combines with J gene TRBJ1-2; the tabulated D call, TRBD1, remains unverified against the DNA. TRBV21-1 is tagged as a pseudogene. This CDR3 is built from 12 residues. Written as DNA, the CDR3 is TGTGCCAGCACCCCAGGGGAGCGTGGCTACACCTTC. This translates into CASTPGERGYTF.

The CDR3 spells CSARAQGAYNEQFF. DNA for the CDR3: TGCAGTGCTAGGGCGCAGGGGGCTTACAATGAGCAGTTCTTC. The chain recombines TRBV20-1 with TRBJ2-1; 8 bases map to TRBD1. The CDR3 is 14 residues long. J lost 4 bases, V lost 3 bases, and 5 bases had no gene match. Germline V gives CDR1 DFQATT, CDR2 SNEGSKA (reference sequence).

The chain carries TRBV12-3 or TRBV12-4 and TRBJ1-1; TRBD1 might be the D (6 bases). The ends were cut back, 2 bases at V and 0 bases at J, with 10 bases in the middle. The CDR3 sequence is 15 residues long. CDR3 coding DNA: TGTGCCAGCAGTTTATGGGGGCGGGTGAACACTGAAGCTTTCTTT. It yields the protein CASSLWGRVNTEAFF.

The chain links TRBV5-5 to TRBJ1-6, with TRBD1 identical over 8 bases. CDR3 length equals 16 residues. Trimming took 0 bases from V and 8 from J; bases not matched to a gene: 7. Germline assignment: CDR1 SGHKS and CDR2 YYEKEE (reference sequence). The CDR3 region is CASSLVPDRVDSPLHF. CDR3 in DNA: TGTGCCAGCAGCTTGGTTCCGGACAGGGTAGATTCACCCCTCCACTTT.

Turning to this clonotype: One base away lies a much larger clone, so this may be a sequencing read error. The conserved phenylalanine or tryptophan is not found at the CDR3 terminus, so this likely reflects a read error. J is TRBJ2-7 and V is TRBV27; tentatively, D is TRBD2 (6 bases). This CDR3 is 13 amino acids long. Trimming took 5 bases from V and 1 from J, leaving 9 bases between them. The V gene's germline CDR1 is MNHEY and CDR2 SMNVEV (reference sequence). CDR3 in DNA: TGTGCCAGCAGTCAGCGGGCTTCCTACGAGCAGTACTCC. Amino acids: CASSQRASYEQYS.

This sequence joins TRBV7-2 and TRBJ1-2, with TRBD1 identical over 7 bases. The CDR3 loop spans 13 amino acids. The ends lost 1 base at V and 13 bases at J; junction bases unmatched: 9. Looked up from germline, CDR1 is SGHTA and CDR2 is FQGNSA. The CDR3 sequence: CASSLVGQRHLTF. DNA of the CDR3: TGTGCCAGCAGCTTAGTGGGACAGCGCCATCTCACCTTC.

The chain has TRBV4-3 and TRBJ1-2, with D perhaps TRBD1 (5 bases). Germline CDR1 is LGHNA and CDR2 is YSLEER. CDR3 length equals 15 residues. Trimming stripped 0 bases from V and 3 bases from J, with 11 bases between. In DNA, the CDR3 is TGCGCCAGCAGCCAAGAGCAGGGAGGGTACTATGGCTACACCTTC. This gives the protein CASSQEQGGYYGYTF.

The chain has TRBV6-2 or TRBV6-3 and TRBJ2-5; a possible D gene is TRBD1 (6 bases). The CDR3 contains 12 residues. The germline gives CDR1 MNHEY, CDR2 SVGEGT. V lost 6 bases, J lost 6 bases, and 11 bases lay in between. The DNA of the CDR3 is TGTGCCAGCAGCCAGGGGTGGAAGACCCAGTACTTC. Translation: CASSQGWKTQYF.

This clonotype was observed a handful of times. The chain uses TRBV5-1 and TRBJ2-1; 11 positions agree with TRBD2. This CDR3 is built from 16 residues. J lost 3 bases, V lost 4 bases, and 6 bases had no gene match. Germline-derived CDR1 and CDR2 are SGHRS and YFSETQ. CDR3 sequence (DNA): TGCGCCAGCAGCACTGTTCTAGCGGGAGGCTACAATGAGCAGTTCTTC. This encodes CASSTVLAGGYNEQFF.

Remarks on this clonotype: A single base separates this from a much larger clone, so it may be a read error. The genes are TRBV7-2 and TRBJ2-1; the match to TRBD2 covers 9 bases. Germline V CDR1 and CDR2: SGHTA, FQGNSA. This CDR3 is 15 amino acids long. CDR3 residues: CVSSPGTSRANEQFF. The CDR3 DNA reads TGTGTCAGCAGCCCAGGGACTAGCCGGGCCAATGAGCAGTTCTTC.